These 19 T cell receptor beta chains were all obtained from the same sample, sequenced in a study of EBV T-cell therapy then PD-1 blockade in nasopharyngeal carcinoma. Time point in this sample: 266 days after commencement of treatment, after nivolumab therapy. Noted treatment: AdE1-LMPpoly-expanded autologous EBV-specific T-cell therapy followed by anti-PD-1 nivolumab. Generated by immunoSEQ multiplex PCR, the TCRdb table keeps only in-frame clones and is missing some. This sample has 20,000 or so clones; about 86% occur once, and the top ten carry 30% to 35%. Their recognized antigens are unknown. The sequences come from CD8+ T cells from blood, collected at day 266 from a patient whose treatment included autologous EBV-specific T cells and nivolumab. The receptors come from a man aged 35 to 55 with nasopharyngeal carcinoma.

The chain combines TRBV30 with TRBJ1-6; D is perhaps TRBD1 (5 bases). CDR1 is GTSNPN, CDR2 SVGIG, per germline (reference sequence). V gave up 5 bases and J gave up 7 bases, with 18 bases separating them. The CDR3 is 15 amino acids. The CDR3, as DNA: TGTGCCTGGGGATGGCTTCGTGGGGGAAATTCACCCCTCCACTTT. It translates to CAWGWLRGGNSPLHF.

The V and J genes are TRBV9 and TRBJ1-2; no definite D call. The CDR3 extends over 11 amino acids. Trimming shortened V by 3 bases and J by 7 bases, and 7 bases separated the two germline ends. CDR1 SGDLS and CDR2 YYNGEE come from the germline V gene. The DNA for the CDR3 is TGTGCCAGCAGCGAGGGAGGTGGCTACACCTTC. Amino acids: CASSEGGGYTF.

The chain combines TRBV6-2 or TRBV6-3 with TRBJ2-1; 10 bases fit TRBD1. The V segment lost 2 bases and the J segment 15 bases; nucleotides outside the gene matches: 7. This CDR3 has 13 amino acids. Germline V gene data show CDR1 as MNHEY and CDR2 as SVGEGT. The CDR3 loop reads CASSYSDRGLRFF. CDR3 DNA sequence: TGTGCCAGCAGTTACAGCGACAGGGGGCTGCGGTTCTTC.

The chain has TRBV28 and TRBJ1-6; D may be TRBD1 (6 bases). The V gene lost 3 bases and the J gene lost 8 bases, with 11 bases spanning the gap. The V gene's germline CDR1 is MDHEN and CDR2 SYDVKM. The CDR3 spans 14 residues. CDR3 bases: TGTGCCAGCAGTTTCGGGGGCCGTTATTCACCCCTCCACTTT. This sequence encodes CASSFGGRYSPLHF.

The chain carries TRBV9 and TRBJ1-4; 9 bases agree with TRBD1. The germline V gene has CDR1 SGDLS and CDR2 YYNGEE. V shed 4 bases, J shed 8 bases, and the junction held 9 bases outside the gene matches. The CDR3 length is 15 residues. For the CDR3, the DNA is TGTGCCAGCAGCCTAGAGGGACAGGGTGGGGAAAAACTGTTTTTT. Translation gives CASSLEGQGGEKLFF.

The J gene is TRBJ1-6, the V gene TRBV30; no clear D gene. With 0 bases removed from V and 4 bases from J, the gap between germline ends came to 16 bases. Per germline, CDR1 GTSNPN and CDR2 SVGIG (reference sequence). The CDR3 covers 17 residues. CDR3 DNA sequence: TGTGCCTGGAGTGTAGGTACGGCAGAGAAGTATAATTCACCCCTCCACTTT. Encoded protein: CAWSVGTAEKYNSPLHF.

This clone was seen just once. V gene TRBV7-9 combines with J gene TRBJ2-7; D gene unclear. V lost 5 bases and J lost 2, with 13 bases in between. This CDR3 comprises 14 residues. CDR1 is SEHNR, CDR2 FQNEAQ, per germline (reference sequence). Here the CDR3 reads CASSLFHNAYEQYF. CDR3 nucleotides: TGTGCCAGCAGCCTCTTCCACAACGCCTACGAGCAGTACTTC.

This CDR3 is CASSQSGTYEAFF. CDR3 in DNA: TGTGCCAGCAGTCAGTCTGGGACCTACGAAGCTTTCTTT. The rearrangement links TRBV6-5 to TRBJ1-1; D perhaps matches TRBD1 (5 bases). V gave up 5 bases and J gave up 8 bases, with 15 bases separating them. The CDR3 is 13 residues long. Germline assignment: CDR1 MNHEY and CDR2 SVGAGI.

This rearrangement joins TRBV24-1 to TRBJ1-4, with a tentative D call TRBD1 (5 bases). Germline V CDR1 and CDR2: KGHDR, SFDVKD. The length of the CDR3 is 16 residues. V dropped 1 base and J dropped 8 bases, with 16 bases sitting between them. The CDR3 nucleotides read TGTGCCACCAGTGATTTCCCGACAGAAGGAGGAGAAAAACTGTTTTTT. It is translated as CATSDFPTEGGEKLFF.

V is TRBV24-1 and J is TRBJ2-1; 13 bases fit TRBD2. Per germline, CDR1 KGHDR and CDR2 SFDVKD. This CDR3 is built from 18 residues. J lost 2 bases, V lost 4 bases, and 7 bases had no gene match. The CDR3 nucleotides read TGTGCCACCAGTGACTCCGGACTAGCGGGGGCAGCCTACAATGAGCAGTTCTTC. It codes for CATSDSGLAGAAYNEQFF.

The chain links TRBV6-5 to TRBJ1-5; D is undetermined. Germline V CDR1 and CDR2: MNHEY, SVGAGI. Trimming shortened V by 6 bases and J by 6 bases, and 12 bases separated the two germline ends. The CDR3 is 13 residues long. Here the CDR3 reads CASSSGFGQPQHF. The CDR3 DNA reads as TGTGCCAGCAGCTCAGGTTTTGGTCAGCCCCAGCATTTT.

As DNA, the CDR3 is TGTGCCACCGCGCCAGTGGCACCCCCCTCCTACGAGCAGTACTTC. Its translation: CATAPVAPPSYEQYF. The J gene is TRBJ2-7, the V gene TRBV28; D unresolved. Looked up from germline, CDR1 is MDHEN and CDR2 is SYDVKM. Trimming took 10 bases from V and 0 from J, leaving 19 bases between them. CDR3 length: 15 amino acids. The full variable domain, its missing parts supplied by reference TRBV28 and TRBJ2-7, is DVKVTQSSRYLVKRTGEKVFLECVQDMDHENMFWYRQDPGLGLRLIYFSYDVKMKEKGDIPEGYSVSREKKERFSLILESASTNQTSMYLCATAPVAPPSYEQYFGPGTRLTVT.

The rearrangement uses TRBV9 and TRBJ1-2; D is uncertain. This CDR3 has 16 residues. The V and J ends lost 0 bases and 7 bases respectively, with 19 bases between them. Germline assignment: CDR1 SGDLS and CDR2 YYNGEE. DNA of the CDR3: TGTGCCAGCAGCGTAGAGTCAAGGGATCCTAGAAGTGGCTACACCTTC. It encodes CASSVESRDPRSGYTF.

The chain couples TRBV27 to TRBJ2-1, with D perhaps assigned TRBD1 or TRBD2 (5 bases each). CDR1 and CDR2 (germline): MNHEY, SMNVEV (reference sequence). The V end lost 5 bases, the J end lost 0 bases, and 8 bases lay between the germline ends. There are 14 residues in the CDR3. As DNA, the CDR3 is TGTGCCAGCAGTGGGACCGGCTCCTACAATGAGCAGTTCTTC. Translating it yields CASSGTGSYNEQFF.

In this sample, this clone turned up many times. The rearrangement uses TRBV15 and TRBJ1-4, with 10 bases matching TRBD1. The CDR3 has 14 residues. Per germline, CDR1 LNHNV and CDR2 YYDKDF (reference sequence). Unmatched junction bases numbered 9, after V lost 5 bases and J lost 12 bases. As DNA, the CDR3 is TGTGCCACCAGCGGCGGGACAGGGGCTCTAGAACTGTTTTTT. Translating it yields CATSGGTGALELFF.

Here the CDR3 DNA reads TGTGCCAGCAGCTTAGACGGTCGGCCGTACAATGAGCAGTTCTTC. Translation: CASSLDGRPYNEQFF. J is TRBJ2-1 and V is TRBV11-3; D gene ambiguous. V was pared by 0 bases and J by 4 bases, with 10 bases between. CDR1 is SGHNT and CDR2 is YENEEA in the germline V gene. CDR3 size: 15 residues.

The chain couples TRBV21-1 to TRBJ1-4; the table gives TRBD1 as D, unverified against the DNA. TRBV21-1 is deemed a pseudogene. The CDR3 consists of 16 residues. The CDR3 DNA reads TGTGCCAGCAGCACCTATACGGGACAGGAAAATGAAAAACTGTTTTTT. This encodes CASSTYTGQENEKLFF.

The chain uses TRBV4-3 and TRBJ2-7, with unresolved D. From germline, CDR1 is LGHNA and CDR2 YSLEER. V was pared by 0 bases and J by 0 bases, with 9 bases between. The CDR3 consists of 15 residues. The CDR3: CASSQDQKSSYEQYF. The CDR3 coding sequence is TGCGCCAGCAGCCAAGATCAGAAAAGCTCCTACGAGCAGTACTTC.

The genes are TRBV6-5 and TRBJ1-2; D gene uncertain. The CDR3 is made up of 13 amino acids. The germline V gene encodes CDR1 MNHEY and CDR2 SVGAGI. Trimming stripped 0 bases from V and 4 bases from J, with 6 bases between. As DNA, the CDR3 is TGTGCCAGCAGTTACTCGACCGGCTATGGCTACACCTTC. Translated, it gives CASSYSTGYGYTF.